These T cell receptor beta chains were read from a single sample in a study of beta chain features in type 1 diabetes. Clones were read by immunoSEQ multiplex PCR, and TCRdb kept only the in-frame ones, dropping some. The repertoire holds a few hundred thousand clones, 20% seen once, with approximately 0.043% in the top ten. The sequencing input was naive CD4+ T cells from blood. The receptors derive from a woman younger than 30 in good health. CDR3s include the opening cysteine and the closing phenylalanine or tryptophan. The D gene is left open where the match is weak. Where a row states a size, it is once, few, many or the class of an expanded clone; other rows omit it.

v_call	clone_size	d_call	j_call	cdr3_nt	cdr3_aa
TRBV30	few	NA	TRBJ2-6	TGTGCCTGGACCCGGTCCTGGGCCAACGTCCTGACTTTC	CAWTRSWANVLTF
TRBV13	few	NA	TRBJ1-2	TGTGCCAGCAGCCCCGGGGGCTATGGCTACACCTTC	CASSPGGYGYTF
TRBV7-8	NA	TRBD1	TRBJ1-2	TGTGCCAGCAGTCCCGACAGGGGATTTCATGGCTACACCTTC	CASSPDRGFHGYTF
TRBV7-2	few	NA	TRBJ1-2	TGTGCCAGCAGCCAGAGGGCTTATGGCTACACCTTC	CASSQRAYGYTF
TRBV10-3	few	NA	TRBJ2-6	TGTGCCATCAGAGCACAGGTGTCCGGGGCCAACGTCCTGACTTTC	CAIRAQVSGANVLTF
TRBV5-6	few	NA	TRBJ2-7	TGTGCCAGCAGCTTCCTCACTGCCTACGAGCAGTACTTC	CASSFLTAYEQYF
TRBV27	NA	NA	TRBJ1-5	TGTGCCAGCAGTACCTTCCGTAGGGGGAGCAATCAGCCCCAGCATTTT	CASSTFRRGSNQPQHF
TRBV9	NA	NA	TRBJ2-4	TGTGCCAGCAGCAACGGCGGGCTAGCCAAAAACATTCAGTACTTC	CASSNGGLAKNIQYF
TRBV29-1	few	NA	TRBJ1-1	TGCAGCGTCGGAGGGGAAGCTTTCTTT	CSVGGEAFF
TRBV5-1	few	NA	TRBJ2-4	TGCGCCAGCAGCCCGGCGGGGACAGTAGGAGACATTCAGTACTTC	CASSPAGTVGDIQYF
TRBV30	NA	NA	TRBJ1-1	TGTGCCTGGAGCGGAGGCCCGGGCACTGAAGCTTTCTTT	CAWSGGPGTEAFF
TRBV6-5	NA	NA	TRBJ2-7	TGTGCCAGCAGTCCTACGAGCGTGGGCTCCTACGAGCAGTACTTC	CASSPTSVGSYEQYF
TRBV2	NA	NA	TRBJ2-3	TGTGCCAGATCAACAGGGATTACAGATACGCAGTATTTT	CARSTGITDTQYF
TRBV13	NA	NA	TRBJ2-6	TGTGCCAGCAGCTCTACAGGGTCTGGGGCCAACGTCCTGACTTTC	CASSSTGSGANVLTF
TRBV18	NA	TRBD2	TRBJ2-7	TGTGCCAGCTCACTATACTCTAGCGGGGGGAGCTCCTACGAGCAGTACTTC	CASSLYSSGGSSYEQYF
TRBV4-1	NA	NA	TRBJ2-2	TGCGCCAGCAGCCGAGAGGGACTGCGGACCGGGGAGCTGTTTTTT	CASSREGLRTGELFF
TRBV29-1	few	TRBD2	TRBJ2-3	TGCAGCGTTGCTAGCGGGGGCTCAGATACGCAGTATTTT	CSVASGGSDTQYF
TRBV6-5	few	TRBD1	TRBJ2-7	TGTGCCAGCAGCCAGACAGGGTCCAACGAGCAGTACTTC	CASSQTGSNEQYF
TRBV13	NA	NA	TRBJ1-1	TGTGCCAGCAGTTCCCTCGGGGAGACCACTGAAGCTTTCTTT	CASSSLGETTEAFF
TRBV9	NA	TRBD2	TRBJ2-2	TGTGCCAGCGGTCTAGCGGGCACCGGGGAGCTGTTTTTT	CASGLAGTGELFF
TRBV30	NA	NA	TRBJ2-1	TGTGCCTGGAGTGTATCCGGGGGGCACAATGAGCAGTTCTTC	CAWSVSGGHNEQFF
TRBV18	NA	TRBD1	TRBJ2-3	TGTGCCAGCTCACCCCAGGGGGCCACAGATACGCAGTATTTT	CASSPQGATDTQYF
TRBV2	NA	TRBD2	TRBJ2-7	TGTGCCAGCAGCCCCGAGGGACTAGCGGGGACCTACGAGCAGTACTTC	CASSPEGLAGTYEQYF
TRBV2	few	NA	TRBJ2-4	TGTGCCAGCAAGGAAGGGGCGGATGGAGACTTC	CASKEGADGDF
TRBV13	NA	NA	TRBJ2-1	TGTGCCAGCAGCGCCCTACCCGCCCGCTCGGATGAGCAGTTCTTC	CASSALPARSDEQFF
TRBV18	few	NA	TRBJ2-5	TGTGCCAGCTCACCACCCAGTCAAGAGACCCAGTACTTC	CASSPPSQETQYF
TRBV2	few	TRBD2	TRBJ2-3	TGTGCCAGCAGTGGGGGAGGGACAGATACGCAGTATTTT	CASSGGGTDTQYF
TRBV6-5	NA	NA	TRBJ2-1	TGTGCCAGCAGTTACTCGTCCTCTCGTAGTGCATATGAGCAGTTCTTC	CASSYSSSRSAYEQFF
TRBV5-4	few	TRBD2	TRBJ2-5	TGTGCCAGCAGCCCGGGGGGAGAGACCCAGTACTTC	CASSPGGETQYF
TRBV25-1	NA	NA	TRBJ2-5	TGTGTAGAGGCGACAAGGGGTTGGGGAGAGACCCAGTACTTC	CVEATRGWGETQYF
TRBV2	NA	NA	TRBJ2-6	TGTGCCAGCGTCCGGGACTCCGACTCTGGGGCCAACGTCCTGACTTTC	CASVRDSDSGANVLTF
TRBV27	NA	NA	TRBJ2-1	TGTGCCAGCAGATCCAGTCCCTCCTACAATGAGCAGTTCTTC	CASRSSPSYNEQFF
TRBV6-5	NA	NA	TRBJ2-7	TGTGCCAGCAGTTATTCACGGGACATAGCCTACGAGCAGTACTTC	CASSYSRDIAYEQYF
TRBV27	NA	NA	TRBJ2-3	TGTGCCAGCAGTCCCTCCGACTACTACAGCACAGATACGCAGTATTTT	CASSPSDYYSTDTQYF
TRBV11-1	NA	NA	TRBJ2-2	TGTGCCAGCAGCTCCCGCAGGGGAACCGGGGAGCTGTTTTTT	CASSSRRGTGELFF
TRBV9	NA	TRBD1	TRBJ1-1	TGTGCCAGCAGGGGACAGGGCCCCGACACTGAAGCTTTCTTT	CASRGQGPDTEAFF
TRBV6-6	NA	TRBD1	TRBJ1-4	TGTGCCAGCAGTCCCGGACAGGGTGGTGAAAAACTGTTTTTT	CASSPGQGGEKLFF
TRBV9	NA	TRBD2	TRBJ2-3	TGTGCCAGCAGCGTAGCGGGGGGGGCGACAGATACGCAGTATTTT	CASSVAGGATDTQYF
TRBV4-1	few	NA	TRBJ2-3	TGCGCCAGCAGCCTCCTCCTCCCCACAGATACGCAGTATTTT	CASSLLLPTDTQYF
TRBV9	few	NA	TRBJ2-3	TGTGCCAGCAGCGTAGAAGGGGCAGATACGCAGTATTTT	CASSVEGADTQYF
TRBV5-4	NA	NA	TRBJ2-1	TGTGCCAGCAGCTTCGACCCTAGTGATGAGCAGTTCTTC	CASSFDPSDEQFF
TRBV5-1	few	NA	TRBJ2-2	TGCGCCAGCAGCTTGGCGGCGGGCTTCACCGGGGAGCTGTTTTTT	CASSLAAGFTGELFF
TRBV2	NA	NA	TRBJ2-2	TGTGCCAGCAGAGACAGGAGAAACACCGGGGAGCTGTTTTTT	CASRDRRNTGELFF
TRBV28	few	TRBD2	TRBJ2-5	TGTGCCAGCAGTTTATTTACTAGCGGGAGAGGAGAGACCCAGTACTTC	CASSLFTSGRGETQYF
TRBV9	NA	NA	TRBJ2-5	TGTGCCAGCAGCCTTACTAGCCTCCCGGAGACCCAGTACTTC	CASSLTSLPETQYF
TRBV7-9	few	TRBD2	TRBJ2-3	TGTGCCAGCAGCTTAGGGCTAGCGGATTACACAGATACGCAGTATTTT	CASSLGLADYTDTQYF
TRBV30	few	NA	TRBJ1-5	TGTGCCTGGAGTGTAAACGGTCTAAGTCAGCCCCAGCATTTT	CAWSVNGLSQPQHF
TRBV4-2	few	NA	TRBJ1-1	TGTGCCAGCAGCCAAGTGGGGCTCCGGGGAGGCACTGAAGCTTTCTTT	CASSQVGLRGGTEAFF
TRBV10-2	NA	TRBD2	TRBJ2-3	TGCGCCAGCAGGCCGGGAGGGGGTAGCGATACGCAGTATTTT	CASRPGGGSDTQYF
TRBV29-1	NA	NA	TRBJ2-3	TGCAGCGTGCGAGGGACTGTCACAGATACGCAGTATTTT	CSVRGTVTDTQYF
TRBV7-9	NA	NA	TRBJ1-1	TGTGCCAGCAGCTGGACCGGACAAGGGGGCACTGAAGCTTTCTTT	CASSWTGQGGTEAFF
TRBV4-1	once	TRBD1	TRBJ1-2	TGCGCCAGCAGCCAAGAAGGAAGACAGGGTGGGTACGGCTACACCTTC	CASSQEGRQGGYGYTF
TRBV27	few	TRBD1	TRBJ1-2	TGTGCCAGCAGTTTCTCACCTAGACAGGGGGGGAACTATGGCTACACCTTC	CASSFSPRQGGNYGYTF